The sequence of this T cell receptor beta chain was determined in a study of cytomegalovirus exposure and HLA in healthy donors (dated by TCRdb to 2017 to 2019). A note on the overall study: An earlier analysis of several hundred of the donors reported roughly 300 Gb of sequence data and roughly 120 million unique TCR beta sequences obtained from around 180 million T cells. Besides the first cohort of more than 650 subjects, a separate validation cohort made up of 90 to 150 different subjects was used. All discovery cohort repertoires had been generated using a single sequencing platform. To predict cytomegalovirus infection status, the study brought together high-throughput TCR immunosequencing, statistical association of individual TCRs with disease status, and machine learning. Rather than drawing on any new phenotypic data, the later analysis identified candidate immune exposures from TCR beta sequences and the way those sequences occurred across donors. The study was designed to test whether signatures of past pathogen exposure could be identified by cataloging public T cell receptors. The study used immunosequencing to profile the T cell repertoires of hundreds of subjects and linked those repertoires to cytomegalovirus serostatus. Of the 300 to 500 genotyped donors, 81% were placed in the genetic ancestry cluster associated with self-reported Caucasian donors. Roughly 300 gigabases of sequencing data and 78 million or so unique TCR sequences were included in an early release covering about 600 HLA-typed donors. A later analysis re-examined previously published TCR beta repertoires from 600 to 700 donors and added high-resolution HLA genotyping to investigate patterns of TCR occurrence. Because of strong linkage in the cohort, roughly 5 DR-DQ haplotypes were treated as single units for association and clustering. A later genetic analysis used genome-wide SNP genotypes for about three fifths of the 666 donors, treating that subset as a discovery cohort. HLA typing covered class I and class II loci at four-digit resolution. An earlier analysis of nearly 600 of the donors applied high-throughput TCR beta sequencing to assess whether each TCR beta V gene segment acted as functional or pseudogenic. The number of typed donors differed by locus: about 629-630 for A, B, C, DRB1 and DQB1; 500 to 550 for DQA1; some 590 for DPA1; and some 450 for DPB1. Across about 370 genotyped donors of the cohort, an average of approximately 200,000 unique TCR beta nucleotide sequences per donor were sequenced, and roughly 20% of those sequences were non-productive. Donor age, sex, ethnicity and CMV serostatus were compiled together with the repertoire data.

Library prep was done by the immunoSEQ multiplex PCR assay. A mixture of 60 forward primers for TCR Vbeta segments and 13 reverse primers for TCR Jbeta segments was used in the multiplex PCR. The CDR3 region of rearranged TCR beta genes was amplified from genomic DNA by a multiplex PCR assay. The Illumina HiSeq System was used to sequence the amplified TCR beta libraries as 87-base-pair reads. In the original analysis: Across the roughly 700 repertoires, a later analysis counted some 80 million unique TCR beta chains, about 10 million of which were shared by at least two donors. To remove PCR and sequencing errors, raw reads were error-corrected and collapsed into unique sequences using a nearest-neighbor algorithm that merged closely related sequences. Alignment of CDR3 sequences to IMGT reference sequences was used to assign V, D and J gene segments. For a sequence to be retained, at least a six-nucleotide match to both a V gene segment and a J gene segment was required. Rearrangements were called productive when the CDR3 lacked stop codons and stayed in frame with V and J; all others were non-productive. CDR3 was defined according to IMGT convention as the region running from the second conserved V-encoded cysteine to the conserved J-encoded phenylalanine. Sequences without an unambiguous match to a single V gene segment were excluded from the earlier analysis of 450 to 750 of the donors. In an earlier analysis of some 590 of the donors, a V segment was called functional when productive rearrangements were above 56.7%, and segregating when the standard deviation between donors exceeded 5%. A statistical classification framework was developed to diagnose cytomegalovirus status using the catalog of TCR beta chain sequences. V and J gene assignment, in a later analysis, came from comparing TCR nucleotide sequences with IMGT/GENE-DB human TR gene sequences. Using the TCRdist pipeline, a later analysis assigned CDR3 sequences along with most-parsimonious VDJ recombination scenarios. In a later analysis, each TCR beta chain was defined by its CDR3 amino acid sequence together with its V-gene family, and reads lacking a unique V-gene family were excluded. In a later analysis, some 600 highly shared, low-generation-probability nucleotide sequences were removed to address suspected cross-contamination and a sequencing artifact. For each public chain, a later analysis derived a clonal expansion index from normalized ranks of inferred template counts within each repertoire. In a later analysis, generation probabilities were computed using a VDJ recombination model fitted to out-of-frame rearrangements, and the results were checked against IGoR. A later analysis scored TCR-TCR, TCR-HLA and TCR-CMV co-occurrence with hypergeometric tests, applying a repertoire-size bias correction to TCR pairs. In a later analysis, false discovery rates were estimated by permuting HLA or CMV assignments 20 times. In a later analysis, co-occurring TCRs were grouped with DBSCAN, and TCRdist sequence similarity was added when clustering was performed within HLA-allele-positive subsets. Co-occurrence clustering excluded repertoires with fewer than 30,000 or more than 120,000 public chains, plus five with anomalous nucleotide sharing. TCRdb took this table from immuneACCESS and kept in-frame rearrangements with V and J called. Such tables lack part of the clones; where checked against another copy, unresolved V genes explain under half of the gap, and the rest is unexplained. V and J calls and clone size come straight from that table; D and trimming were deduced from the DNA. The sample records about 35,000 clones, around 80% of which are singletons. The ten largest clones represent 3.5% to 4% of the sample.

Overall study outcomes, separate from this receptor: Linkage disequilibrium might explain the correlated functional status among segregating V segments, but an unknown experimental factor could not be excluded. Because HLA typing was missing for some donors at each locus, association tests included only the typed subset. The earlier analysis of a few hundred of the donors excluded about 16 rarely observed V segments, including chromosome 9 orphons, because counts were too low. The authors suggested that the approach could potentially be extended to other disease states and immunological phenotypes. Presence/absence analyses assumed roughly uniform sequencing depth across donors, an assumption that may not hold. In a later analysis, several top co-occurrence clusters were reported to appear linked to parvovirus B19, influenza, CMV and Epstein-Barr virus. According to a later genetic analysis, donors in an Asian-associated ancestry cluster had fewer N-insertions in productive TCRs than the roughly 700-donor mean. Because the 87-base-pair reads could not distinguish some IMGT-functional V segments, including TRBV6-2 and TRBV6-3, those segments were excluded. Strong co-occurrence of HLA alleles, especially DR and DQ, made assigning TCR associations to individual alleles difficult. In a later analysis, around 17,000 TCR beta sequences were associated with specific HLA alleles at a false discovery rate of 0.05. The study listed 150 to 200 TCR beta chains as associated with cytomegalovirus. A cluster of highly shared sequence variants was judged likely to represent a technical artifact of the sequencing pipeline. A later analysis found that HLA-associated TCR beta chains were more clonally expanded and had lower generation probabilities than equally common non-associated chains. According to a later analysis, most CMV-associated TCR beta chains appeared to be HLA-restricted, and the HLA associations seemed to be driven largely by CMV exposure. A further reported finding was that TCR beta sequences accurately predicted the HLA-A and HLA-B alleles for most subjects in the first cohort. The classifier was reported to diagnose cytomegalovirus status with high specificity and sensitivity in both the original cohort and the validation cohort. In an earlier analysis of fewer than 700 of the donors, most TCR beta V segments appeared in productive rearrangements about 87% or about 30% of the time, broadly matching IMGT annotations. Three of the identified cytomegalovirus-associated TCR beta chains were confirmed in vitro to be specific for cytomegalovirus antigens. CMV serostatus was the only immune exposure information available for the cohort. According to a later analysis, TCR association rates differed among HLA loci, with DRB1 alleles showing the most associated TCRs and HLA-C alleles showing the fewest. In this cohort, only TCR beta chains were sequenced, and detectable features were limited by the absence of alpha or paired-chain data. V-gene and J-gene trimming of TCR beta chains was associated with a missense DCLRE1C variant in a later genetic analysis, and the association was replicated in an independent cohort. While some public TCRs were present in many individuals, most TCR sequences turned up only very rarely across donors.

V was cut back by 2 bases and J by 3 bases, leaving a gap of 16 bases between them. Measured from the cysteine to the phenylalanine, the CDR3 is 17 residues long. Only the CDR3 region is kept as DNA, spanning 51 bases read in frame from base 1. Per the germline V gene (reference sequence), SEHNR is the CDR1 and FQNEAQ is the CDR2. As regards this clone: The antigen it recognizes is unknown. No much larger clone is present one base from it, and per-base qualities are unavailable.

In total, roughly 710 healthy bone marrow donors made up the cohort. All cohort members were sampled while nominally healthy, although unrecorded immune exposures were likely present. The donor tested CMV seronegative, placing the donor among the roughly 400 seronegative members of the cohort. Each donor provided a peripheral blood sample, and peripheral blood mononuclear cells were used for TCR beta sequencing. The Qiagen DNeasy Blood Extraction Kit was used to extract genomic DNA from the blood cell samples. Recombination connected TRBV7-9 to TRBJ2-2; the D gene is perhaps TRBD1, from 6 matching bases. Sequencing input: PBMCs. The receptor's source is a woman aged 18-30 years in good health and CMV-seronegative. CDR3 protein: CASSLLQGWVDTGELFF. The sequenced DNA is TGTGCCAGCAGCTTACTCCAGGGGTGGGTAGACACCGGGGAGCTGTTTTTT.